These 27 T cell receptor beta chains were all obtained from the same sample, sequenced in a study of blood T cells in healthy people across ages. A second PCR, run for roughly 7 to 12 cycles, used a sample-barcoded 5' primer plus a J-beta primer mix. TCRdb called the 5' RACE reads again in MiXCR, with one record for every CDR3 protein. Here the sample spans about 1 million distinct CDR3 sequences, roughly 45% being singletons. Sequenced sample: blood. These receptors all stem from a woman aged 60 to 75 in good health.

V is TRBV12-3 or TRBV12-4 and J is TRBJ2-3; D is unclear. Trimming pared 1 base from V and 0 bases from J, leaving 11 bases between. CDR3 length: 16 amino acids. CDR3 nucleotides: TGTGCCAGCAGTTTAGAAGGACCCCCTAGCACAGATACGCAGTATTTT. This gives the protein CASSLEGPPSTDTQYF.

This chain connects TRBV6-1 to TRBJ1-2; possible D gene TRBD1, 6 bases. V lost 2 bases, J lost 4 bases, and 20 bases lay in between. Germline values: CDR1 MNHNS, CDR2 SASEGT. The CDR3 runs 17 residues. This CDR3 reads CASSEFWGQPAIYGYTF. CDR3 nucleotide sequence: TGTGCCAGCAGTGAATTTTGGGGGCAGCCTGCCATCTATGGCTACACCTTC.

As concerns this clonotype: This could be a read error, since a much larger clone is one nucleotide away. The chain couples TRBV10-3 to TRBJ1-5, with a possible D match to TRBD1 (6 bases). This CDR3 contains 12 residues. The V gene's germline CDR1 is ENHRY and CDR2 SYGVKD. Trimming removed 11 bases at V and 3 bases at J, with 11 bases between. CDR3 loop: CAAWDNNQPQHF. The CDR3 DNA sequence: TGTGCCGCCTGGGACAACAATCAGCCCCAGCATTTT.

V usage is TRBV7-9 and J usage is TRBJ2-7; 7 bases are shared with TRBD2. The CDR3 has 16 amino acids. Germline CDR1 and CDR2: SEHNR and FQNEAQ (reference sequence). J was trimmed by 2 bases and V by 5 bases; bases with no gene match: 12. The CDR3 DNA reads TGTGCCAGCAGCCGGGGGGACCGATATAATCCCTACGAGCAGTACTTC. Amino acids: CASSRGDRYNPYEQYF.

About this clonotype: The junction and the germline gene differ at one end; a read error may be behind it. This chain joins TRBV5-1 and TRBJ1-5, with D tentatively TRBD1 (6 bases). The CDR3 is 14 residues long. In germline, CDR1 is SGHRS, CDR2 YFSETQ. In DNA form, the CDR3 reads TGTGCCAGCAGCTTAGGGGGGGCCAATCAGCCCCAGCATTTT. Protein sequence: CASSLGGANQPQHF.

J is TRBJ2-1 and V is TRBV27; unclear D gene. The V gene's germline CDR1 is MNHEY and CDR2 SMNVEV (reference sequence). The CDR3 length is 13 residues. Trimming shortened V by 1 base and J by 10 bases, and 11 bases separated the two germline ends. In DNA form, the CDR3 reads TGTGCCAGCAGTTTATGGGGTGGGCGGGAGCAGTTCTTC. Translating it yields CASSLWGGREQFF.

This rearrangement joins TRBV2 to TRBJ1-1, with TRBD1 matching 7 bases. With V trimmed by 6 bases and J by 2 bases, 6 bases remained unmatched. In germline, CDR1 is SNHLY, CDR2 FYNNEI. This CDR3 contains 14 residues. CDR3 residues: CASRGTDPNTEAFF. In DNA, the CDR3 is TGTGCCAGCAGGGGGACAGACCCCAACACTGAAGCTTTCTTT.

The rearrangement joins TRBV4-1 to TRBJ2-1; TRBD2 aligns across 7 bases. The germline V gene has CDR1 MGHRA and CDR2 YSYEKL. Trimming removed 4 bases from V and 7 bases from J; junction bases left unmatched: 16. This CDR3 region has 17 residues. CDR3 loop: CASSREGSSGMWNEQFF. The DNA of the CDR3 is TGCGCCAGCAGCCGAGAGGGGTCTAGCGGTATGTGGAATGAGCAGTTCTTC.

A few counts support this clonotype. CDR3 sequence reads: CASSHRLAGGSYEQYF. CDR3 DNA sequence: TGTGCCAGCAGTCATCGACTAGCGGGAGGTTCCTACGAGCAGTACTTC. The V call is TRBV28, the J call TRBJ2-7; 13 bases align to TRBD2. V shed 5 bases and J 1 base; nucleotides not matched to a gene: 5. The CDR3 sequence is 16 residues long. Germline V gives CDR1 MDHEN, CDR2 SYDVKM.

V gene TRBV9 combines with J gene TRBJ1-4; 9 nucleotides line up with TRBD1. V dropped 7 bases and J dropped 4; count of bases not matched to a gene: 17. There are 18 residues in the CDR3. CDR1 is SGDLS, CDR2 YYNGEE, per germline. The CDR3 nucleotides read TGTGCCAGCGGCCGGGACAGGGTCGGGGGAGGGCTTAATGAAAAACTGTTTTTT. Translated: CASGRDRVGGGLNEKLFF.

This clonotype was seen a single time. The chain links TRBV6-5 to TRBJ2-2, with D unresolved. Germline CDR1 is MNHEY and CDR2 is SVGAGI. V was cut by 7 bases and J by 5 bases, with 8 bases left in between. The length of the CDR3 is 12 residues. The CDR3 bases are TGTGCCAGCACCCCTAGTACCGGGGAGCTGTTTTTT. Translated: CASTPSTGELFF.

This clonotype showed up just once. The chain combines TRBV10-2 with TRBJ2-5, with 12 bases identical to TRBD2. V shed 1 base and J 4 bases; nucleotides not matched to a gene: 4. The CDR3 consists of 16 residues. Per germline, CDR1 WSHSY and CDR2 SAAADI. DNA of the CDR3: TGCGCCAGCAGTGAGTTCCTAGCGGGAGGGGGAGAGACCCAGTACTTC. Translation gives CASSEFLAGGGETQYF.

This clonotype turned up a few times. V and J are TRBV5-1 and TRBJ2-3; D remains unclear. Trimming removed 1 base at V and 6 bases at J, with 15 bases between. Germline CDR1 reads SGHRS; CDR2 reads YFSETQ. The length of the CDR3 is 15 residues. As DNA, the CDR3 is TGCGCCAGCAGCTTGCCGAAAACCTGGGGTGATACGCAGTATTTT. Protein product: CASSLPKTWGDTQYF.

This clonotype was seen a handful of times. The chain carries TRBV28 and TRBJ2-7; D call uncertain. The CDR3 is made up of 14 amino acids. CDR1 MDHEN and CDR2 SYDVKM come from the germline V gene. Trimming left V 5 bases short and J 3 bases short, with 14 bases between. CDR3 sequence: CASSPTYRGYEQYF. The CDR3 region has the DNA TGTGCCAGCAGTCCGACATACCGTGGCTACGAGCAGTACTTC.

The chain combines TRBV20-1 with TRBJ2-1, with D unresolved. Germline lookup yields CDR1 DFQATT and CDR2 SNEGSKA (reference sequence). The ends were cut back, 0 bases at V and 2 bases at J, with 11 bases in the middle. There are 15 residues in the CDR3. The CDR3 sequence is CSARDVGNPYNEQFF. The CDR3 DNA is TGCAGTGCTAGAGATGTTGGGAATCCCTACAATGAGCAGTTCTTC.

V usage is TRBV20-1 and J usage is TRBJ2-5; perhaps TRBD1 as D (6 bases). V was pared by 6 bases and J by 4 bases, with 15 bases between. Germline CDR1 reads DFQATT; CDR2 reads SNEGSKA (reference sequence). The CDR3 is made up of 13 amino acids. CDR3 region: CSARNPTGETQYF. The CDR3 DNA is TGCAGTGCCCGAAATCCGACAGGAGAGACCCAGTACTTC.

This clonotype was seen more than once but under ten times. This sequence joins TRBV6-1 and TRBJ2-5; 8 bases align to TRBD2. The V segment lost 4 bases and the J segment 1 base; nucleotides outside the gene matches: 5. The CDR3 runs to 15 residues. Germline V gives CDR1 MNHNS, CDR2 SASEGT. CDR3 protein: CASSALAEPQETQYF. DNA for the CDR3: TGTGCCAGCAGTGCACTAGCGGAGCCCCAAGAGACCCAGTACTTC.

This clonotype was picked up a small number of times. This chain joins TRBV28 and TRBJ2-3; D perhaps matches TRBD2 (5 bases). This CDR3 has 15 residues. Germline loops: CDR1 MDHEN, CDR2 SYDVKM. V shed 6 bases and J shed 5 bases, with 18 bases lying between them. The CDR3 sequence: CASRPPGFRIDTQYF. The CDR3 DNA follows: TGTGCCAGCAGGCCCCCGGGGTTCCGTATAGATACGCAGTATTTT.

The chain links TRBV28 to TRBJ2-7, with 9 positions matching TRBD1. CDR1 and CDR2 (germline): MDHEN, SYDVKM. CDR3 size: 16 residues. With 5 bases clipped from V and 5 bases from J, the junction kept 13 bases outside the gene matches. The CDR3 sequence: CASSPLWGQGGHEQYF. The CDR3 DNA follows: TGTGCCAGCAGTCCACTCTGGGGACAGGGAGGCCACGAGCAGTACTTC. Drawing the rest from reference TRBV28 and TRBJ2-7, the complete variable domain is DVKVTQSSRYLVKRTGEKVFLECVQDMDHENMFWYRQDPGLGLRLIYFSYDVKMKEKGDIPEGYSVSREKKERFSLILESASTNQTSMYLCASSPLWGQGGHEQYFGPGTRLTVT.

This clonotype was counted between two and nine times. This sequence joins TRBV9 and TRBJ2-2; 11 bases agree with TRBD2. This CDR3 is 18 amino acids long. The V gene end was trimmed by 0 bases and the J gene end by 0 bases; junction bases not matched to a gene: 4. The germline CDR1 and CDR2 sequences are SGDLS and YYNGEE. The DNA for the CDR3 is TGTGCCAGCAGCGTAGGAGCTAGCGGGAGGCCGAACACCGGGGAGCTGTTTTTT. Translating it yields CASSVGASGRPNTGELFF.

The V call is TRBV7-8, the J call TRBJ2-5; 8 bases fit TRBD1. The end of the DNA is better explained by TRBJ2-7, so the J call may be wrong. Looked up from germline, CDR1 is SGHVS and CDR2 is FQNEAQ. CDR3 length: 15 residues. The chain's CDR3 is CASSLFSQGDYEQYF. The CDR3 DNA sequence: TGTGCCAGCAGCTTATTTTCACAGGGGGATTACGAGCAGTACTTC.

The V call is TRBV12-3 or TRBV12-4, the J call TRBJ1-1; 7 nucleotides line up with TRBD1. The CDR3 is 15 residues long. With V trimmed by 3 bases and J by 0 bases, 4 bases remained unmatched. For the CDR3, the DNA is TGTGCCAGCAGTTTGGACAGGCCTATGAACACTGAAGCTTTCTTT. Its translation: CASSLDRPMNTEAFF.

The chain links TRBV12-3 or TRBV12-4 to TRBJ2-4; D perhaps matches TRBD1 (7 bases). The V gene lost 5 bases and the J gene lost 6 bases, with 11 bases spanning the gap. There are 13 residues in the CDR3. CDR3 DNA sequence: TGTGCCAGCAGTCCCCAGGGGGGAAACATTCAGTACTTC. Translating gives CASSPQGGNIQYF.

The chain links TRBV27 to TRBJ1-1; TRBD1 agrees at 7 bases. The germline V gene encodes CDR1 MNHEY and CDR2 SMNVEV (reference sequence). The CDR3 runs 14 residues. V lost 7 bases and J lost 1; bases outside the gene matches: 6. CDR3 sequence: CASTRTGTNTEAFF. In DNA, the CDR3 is TGTGCCAGCACCAGGACAGGCACGAACACTGAAGCTTTCTTT.

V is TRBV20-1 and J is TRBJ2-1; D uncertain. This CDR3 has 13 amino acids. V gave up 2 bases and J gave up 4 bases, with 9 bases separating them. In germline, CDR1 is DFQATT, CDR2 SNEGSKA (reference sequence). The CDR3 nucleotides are TGCAGTGCTAGAAGCTTCCCTTACAATGAGCAGTTCTTC. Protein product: CSARSFPYNEQFF.

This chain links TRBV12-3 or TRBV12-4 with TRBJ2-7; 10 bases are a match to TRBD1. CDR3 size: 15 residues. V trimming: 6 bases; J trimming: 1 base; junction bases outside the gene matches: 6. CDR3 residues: CASRIDRGRSYEQYF. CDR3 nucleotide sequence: TGTGCCAGCAGGATAGACAGGGGGCGGTCCTACGAGCAGTACTTC.

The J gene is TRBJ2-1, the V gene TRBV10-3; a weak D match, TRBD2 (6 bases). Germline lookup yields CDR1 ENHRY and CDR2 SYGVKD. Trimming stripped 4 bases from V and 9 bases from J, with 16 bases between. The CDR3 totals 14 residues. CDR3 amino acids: CAISALPGVGEQFF. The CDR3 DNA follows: TGTGCCATCAGTGCCCTCCCGGGGGTGGGTGAGCAGTTCTTC.